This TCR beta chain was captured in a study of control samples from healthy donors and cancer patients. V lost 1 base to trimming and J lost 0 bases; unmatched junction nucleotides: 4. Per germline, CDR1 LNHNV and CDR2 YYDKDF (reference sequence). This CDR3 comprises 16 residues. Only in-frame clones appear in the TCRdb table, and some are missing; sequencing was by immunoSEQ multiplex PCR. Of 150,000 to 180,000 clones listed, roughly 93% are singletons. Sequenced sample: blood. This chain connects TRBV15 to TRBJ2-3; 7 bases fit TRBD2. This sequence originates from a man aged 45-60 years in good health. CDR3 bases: TGTGCCACCAGCAGAGGGGCGGGAGCGAGCACAGATACGCAGTATTTT. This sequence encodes CATSRGAGASTDTQYF.